The source of this TCR beta chain is a study of blood T cells in healthy people across ages. Caucasian individuals from Russia who were healthy and aged about 6 to 95 acted as donors. Staff drew roughly 10 milliliters of peripheral blood from each donor. A second PCR of 7 to 11 cycles used a sample-barcoded 5' primer and a J-beta primer mix. MiXCR, applied by TCRdb to the 5' RACE reads, yields one record per CDR3 protein. The data hold 2 million or so distinct CDR3 sequences, with roughly 50% observed a single time. In the case of this clonotype: Its antigen is not identified.

CDR1 is MDHEN, CDR2 SYDVKM, per germline. With 6 bases removed from V and 7 bases from J, the gap between germline ends came to 19 bases. The CDR3 extends over 15 amino acids. General study findings and limits: Unsorted PBMC material precluded a definitive naive versus antigen-experienced comparison. Long-lived and aged donors differed, with more naive CD4+ cells and higher diversity in the long-lived.

Sequenced input: blood. This receptor was obtained from a woman in her forties in good health. The V gene is TRBV28, the J gene TRBJ2-1, with TRBD1 as a possible D gene (7 bases). CDR3 region: CASSPRGVFKNEQFF. DNA for the CDR3: TGTGCCAGCAGCCCCAGGGGGGTGTTCAAGAATGAGCAGTTCTTC.